This T cell receptor (beta chain) comes out of a study of shared clonotypes between healthy human individuals. Deletions cut 8 bases from V and 7 bases from J, with 18 bases between. Germline CDR1 is MNHEY and CDR2 is SMNVEV (reference sequence). This CDR3 is built from 14 residues. As defined, naive CD8 cells were CD45RO-negative and positively selected for CCR7, with terminally differentiated effector memory CD45RA+ cells excluded. Adult donors, all healthy and HIV-negative, had no recent acute infections or vaccinations. Concerning this clone itself: Its antigen is still unknown.

Study-level findings and limits: Investigators collected only blood, and repertoires in tissues likely differ.

The protocol was immunoSEQ multiplex PCR, while the TCRdb copy is restricted to in-frame clones and leaves out a portion. The sample has 1.5 million to 2.5 million clones; approximately 94% are singletons. Sequences were obtained from naive CD8+ T cells sorted from blood. This TCR was recovered from a man aged 18 to 35 in good health. V usage is TRBV27 and J usage is TRBJ2-4; weak D call: TRBD1 (6 bases). CDR3 sequence reads: CASSSVRQGNIQYF. The DNA of the CDR3 is TGTGCCAGCTCTTCCGTTCGGCAGGGGAACATTCAGTACTTC.